The 21 T cell receptor beta chains below come from one sample, sequenced in a study of T cells in Graves' hyperthyroidism and ophthalmopathy. TCR beta CDR3 sequences were amplified from RNA transcripts. TCR CDR3 regions were first amplified by RT-PCR with HTBI primers. TCRdb re-called the multiplex PCR reads through MiXCR, storing one row per CDR3 protein. In the table there are 700,000 or so distinct CDR3 sequences, approximately 16% of which are singletons. What was sequenced was blood. These receptors originate from a young man with Graves' hyperthyroidism.

There are many counts of this clonotype. The chain is built from TRBV6-2 or TRBV6-3 and TRBJ2-7; 10 bases map to TRBD1. This CDR3 contains 14 residues. CDR1 is MNHEY, CDR2 SVGEGT, per germline. Losses at the gene ends were 7 bases for V and 6 bases for J; bases not matched to a gene: 9. The DNA of the CDR3 is TGTGCCAGCACCTATCTAGGACAGGGGGGCGAGCAGTACTTC. Translating it yields CASTYLGQGGEQYF.

This clonotype was recorded at least ten times. V is TRBV2 and J is TRBJ2-7; TRBD2 matches at 9 bases. This CDR3 is 15 amino acids long. From germline, CDR1 is SNHLY and CDR2 FYNNEI. The junction had 8 bases not matched to a gene; V was cut back by 3 bases and J by 5 bases. In DNA form, the CDR3 reads TGTGCCAGCAGTGATATAGCGGGAGATTTCGACGAGCAGTACTTC. This gives the protein CASSDIAGDFDEQYF.

In its sample, this clonotype was seen many times. V is TRBV7-2 and J is TRBJ2-1; 7 nucleotides line up with TRBD1. V lost 5 bases and J lost 7; bases outside the gene matches: 14. CDR1 SGHTA and CDR2 FQGNSA come from the germline V gene. The CDR3 totals 16 residues. The CDR3 region has the DNA TGTGCCAGCAGCATCCAGACAGGGAACTTGAGGAATGAGCAGTTCTTC. Its protein product is CASSIQTGNLRNEQFF.

The chain uses TRBV20-1 and TRBJ2-2; D is possibly TRBD1 (6 bases). The CDR3 sequence is 14 residues long. Germline-derived CDR1 and CDR2 are DFQATT and SNEGSKA (reference sequence). V lost 5 bases and J lost 4, with 14 bases in between. CDR3 sequence: CSAGDIKGTGELFF. CDR3 sequence (DNA): TGCAGTGCTGGGGACATTAAAGGCACCGGGGAGCTGTTTTTT.

This clonotype was counted many times. This rearrangement joins TRBV28 to TRBJ2-7, with D possibly being TRBD2 (5 bases). This CDR3 has 14 amino acids. The germline V and J ends were trimmed by 3 bases and 0 bases, with 9 bases remaining between them. In germline, CDR1 is MDHEN, CDR2 SYDVKM. The CDR3 reads CASSLYGNSYEQYF. The DNA for the CDR3 is TGTGCCAGCAGTTTGTACGGGAACTCCTACGAGCAGTACTTC.

This clonotype has only a few counts. This chain connects TRBV7-2 to TRBJ2-7; 9 bases fit TRBD1. Germline CDR1 and CDR2: SGHTA and FQGNSA. The J segment lost 1 base and the V segment lost 0 bases, leaving 7 bases of the junction unmatched. This CDR3 is built from 17 residues. The DNA for the CDR3 is TGTGCCAGCAGCTTAGCAAGGGGACAGGGCGCTTCCTACGAGCAGTACTTC. Protein product: CASSLARGQGASYEQYF.

This clonotype occurred many times. V gene TRBV9 combines with J gene TRBJ2-5; tentatively, D is TRBD2 (6 bases). Trimming removed 3 bases at V and 3 bases at J, with 18 bases between. The germline gives CDR1 SGDLS, CDR2 YYNGEE. There are 16 residues in the CDR3. The CDR3 DNA follows: TGTGCCAGCAGCGACCCGAGTAGCGGCCTAGAAGAGACCCAGTACTTC. Translated, it gives CASSDPSSGLEETQYF.

Only a few counts were recorded for this clonotype. The chain couples TRBV18 to TRBJ2-5; TRBD1 aligns across 12 bases. Germline CDR1 and CDR2: KGHSH and LQKENI. The trim removed 3 bases at V and 7 bases at J, leaving 6 bases unmatched. This CDR3 spans 15 amino acids. In nucleotides, the CDR3 is TGTGCCAGCTCACCGGGACAGGGGGCTTTCGGGACCCAGTACTTC. This translates into CASSPGQGAFGTQYF.

This clonotype was counted at least ten times. The J gene is TRBJ1-1, the V gene TRBV2; a possible D gene is TRBD1 (6 bases). V was pared by 2 bases and J by 3 bases, with 13 bases between. The CDR3 is made up of 15 amino acids. The V gene's germline CDR1 is SNHLY and CDR2 FYNNEI. The CDR3 DNA is TGTGCCAGCAGTGAATCCAGGGGCTCGGACACTGAAGCTTTCTTT. Protein sequence: CASSESRGSDTEAFF. Based on the CDR3 plus reference TRBV2 and TRBJ1-1, the full variable domain is EPEVTQTPSHQVTQMGQEVILRCVPISNHLYFYWYRQILGQKVEFLVSFYNNEISEKSEIFDDQFSVERPDGSNFTLKIRSTKLEDSAMYFCASSESRGSDTEAFFGQGTRLTVV.

The chain links TRBV4-1 to TRBJ2-7, with D perhaps matching TRBD1 or TRBD2 (5 bases each). The CDR3 sequence is 14 residues long. Germline lookup yields CDR1 MGHRA and CDR2 YSYEKL. Trimming left V 3 bases short and J 4 bases short, with 13 bases between. CDR3 sequence reads: CASSHRDGRYEQYF. The CDR3, as DNA: TGCGCCAGCAGCCACCGGGACGGTCGATACGAGCAGTACTTC.

Only a few counts were recorded for this clonotype. The rearrangement uses TRBV20-1 and TRBJ2-7; the match to TRBD2 covers 9 bases. The CDR3 is 18 residues long. With V trimmed by 0 bases and J by 4 bases, 16 bases remained unmatched. In germline, CDR1 is DFQATT, CDR2 SNEGSKA (reference sequence). CDR3 DNA sequence: TGCAGTGCTAGAGAGCGGCGTATGAGTAGCGGGAGCGCATACGAGCAGTACTTC. As protein: CSARERRMSSGSAYEQYF.

This clonotype was picked up many times. The chain combines TRBV2 with TRBJ2-4; D is ambiguous. The CDR3 is made up of 12 amino acids. CDR1 and CDR2 (germline): SNHLY, FYNNEI. V shed 8 bases and J shed 9 bases, with 14 bases lying between them. CDR3 nucleotides: TGTGCCAGCGAGAAGGGATGGGGCATTCAGTACTTC. Translated: CASEKGWGIQYF. Combining the CDR3 with reference TRBV2 and TRBJ2-4 gives the whole variable domain EPEVTQTPSHQVTQMGQEVILRCVPISNHLYFYWYRQILGQKVEFLVSFYNNEISEKSEIFDDQFSVERPDGSNFTLKIRSTKLEDSAMYFCASEKGWGIQYFGAGTRLSVL.

This clonotype was counted many times. The J gene is TRBJ2-1, the V gene TRBV12-3 or TRBV12-4; 9 positions agree with TRBD2. The CDR3 length is 15 residues. The junction had 13 bases not matched to a gene; V was cut back by 8 bases and J by 8 bases. The CDR3 nucleotides are TGTGCCAGCCTGAGGTGGCGGGAGGGCCGTGATGAGCAGTTCTTC. Translated: CASLRWREGRDEQFF.

This clonotype was observed many times. The rearrangement uses TRBV7-9 and TRBJ2-1, with D unresolved. Germline CDR1 and CDR2: SEHNR and FQNEAQ (reference sequence). This CDR3 is 14 amino acids long. Trimming cost V 7 bases and J 0 bases, with 10 bases left between them. The CDR3 region has the DNA TGTGCCAGCACCATGCTCGCCTCCTACAATGAGCAGTTCTTC. It encodes CASTMLASYNEQFF. The complete variable domain, with remaining parts taken from reference TRBV7-9 and TRBJ2-1, reads DTGVSQNPRHKITKRGQNVTFRCDPISEHNRLYWYRQTLGQGPEFLTYFQNEAQLEKSRLLSDRFSAERPKGSFSTLEIQRTEQGDSAMYLCASTMLASYNEQFFGPGTRLTVL.

This clonotype was observed many times. The chain has TRBV28 and TRBJ2-7, with D perhaps TRBD1 or TRBD2 (6 bases each). Trimming took 4 bases from V and 3 from J, leaving 13 bases between them. This CDR3 has 14 residues. Germline loops: CDR1 MDHEN, CDR2 SYDVKM. CDR3 coding DNA: TGTGCCAGCAGTTCTACAGGGAGGTACTACGAGCAGTACTTC. Protein sequence: CASSSTGRYYEQYF.

This clonotype was counted a few times. The gene calls are TRBV29-1 and TRBJ2-2; 11 positions agree with TRBD2. This CDR3 comprises 13 residues. V shed 7 bases and J 6 bases; nucleotides not matched to a gene: 4. CDR1 is SQVTM and CDR2 is ANQGSEA in the germline V gene. CDR3 sequence reads: CSATSGSAGELFF. DNA of the CDR3: TGCAGCGCCACTAGCGGGAGTGCCGGGGAGCTGTTTTTT.

This CDR3 is CSAPTSGLSLNEQFF. The CDR3 DNA reads as TGCAGTGCCCCTACTAGCGGCCTAAGTTTGAATGAGCAGTTCTTC. The chain links TRBV20-1 to TRBJ2-1, with TRBD2 matching over 8 bases. The CDR3 spans 15 residues. From germline, CDR1 is DFQATT and CDR2 SNEGSKA (reference sequence). Trimming took 6 bases from V and 7 from J; bases not matched to a gene: 14.

Ten or more counts support this clonotype. Relative to the germline gene, one junction end is altered; a read error may explain this. This chain connects TRBV5-1 to TRBJ2-3; possibly TRBD1 or TRBD2 for D (5 bases each). Germline assignment: CDR1 SGHRS and CDR2 YFSETQ. This CDR3 is built from 14 residues. Written as DNA, the CDR3 is TGTGCCAGCAGCTTAGTCCCAGGGAGCGATACGCAGTATTTT. Amino acid sequence: CASSLVPGSDTQYF. Full variable domain (missing parts from reference TRBV5-1 and TRBJ2-3): KAGVTQTPRYLIKTRGQQVTLSCSPISGHRSVSWYQQTPGQGLQFLFEYFSETQRNKGNFPGRFSGRQFSNSRSEMNVSTLELGDSALYLCASSLVPGSDTQYFGPGTRLTVL.

The chain employs TRBV28 and TRBJ1-1; TRBD1 might be the D (6 bases). Germline lookup yields CDR1 MDHEN and CDR2 SYDVKM. V lost 3 bases and J lost 5, with 16 bases in between. The CDR3 is 15 residues long. The CDR3: CASSLGPGVRTEAFF. DNA for the CDR3: TGTGCCAGCAGTTTGGGCCCAGGGGTACGGACTGAAGCTTTCTTT.

This clonotype turned up a few times. The rearrangement uses TRBV28 and TRBJ2-7; perhaps TRBD2 as D (6 bases). Germline CDR1 reads MDHEN; CDR2 reads SYDVKM. Trimming shortened V by 3 bases and J by 3 bases, and 15 bases separated the two germline ends. CDR3 length: 15 residues. The CDR3 loop is CASSLGGPTIYEQYF. The DNA of the CDR3 is TGTGCCAGCAGTTTGGGGGGACCTACGATCTACGAGCAGTACTTC.

This clonotype was seen many times. This chain connects TRBV11-2 to TRBJ2-7; 9 nucleotides align to TRBD1. The CDR3 spans 15 residues. The V gene end was trimmed by 4 bases and the J gene end by 3 bases; junction bases not matched to a gene: 7. Per the germline V gene, CDR1 is SGHAT and CDR2 is FQNNGV. The CDR3 DNA is TGTGCCAGCAGCTCCTCCGGGACAGGGCTCTACGAGCAGTACTTC. Protein product: CASSSSGTGLYEQYF.